These 24 T cell receptor beta chains were sequenced from one sample in a study of human T cells and chemical hapten exposure. The time point was: patch test 2, 6 weeks after DPC sensitization. Treatment reported: therapeutic diphenylcyclopropenone sensitization with weekly scalp DPC. TCRdb fed the RACE reads into MiXCR, producing one record per CDR3 protein. The sample holds some 350,000 distinct CDR3 sequences, about 6% seen once. The input for sequencing was whole blood, taken in connection with sensitization to the hapten diphenylcyclopropenone (DPC). The receptor set was obtained from a woman younger than 30 with alopecia areata. Some clones in this sample may be carry-over from other donors' samples.

The chain carries TRBV9 and TRBJ1-2; 8 nucleotides match TRBD1. With V trimmed by 4 bases and J by 13 bases, 15 bases remained unmatched. The CDR3 runs 14 residues. CDR1 is SGDLS and CDR2 is YYNGEE in the germline V gene. The CDR3 loop reads CASSSPRGRQGFTF. CDR3 sequence (DNA): TGTGCCAGCAGCTCACCCCGGGGCCGACAGGGGTTCACCTTC.

This clonotype has ten or more counts. The chain is built from TRBV12-3 or TRBV12-4 and TRBJ2-3; perhaps TRBD1 as D (5 bases). V gave up 2 bases and J gave up 8 bases, with 8 bases separating them. The CDR3 loop spans 12 amino acids. CDR3 nucleotide sequence: TGTGCCAGCAGTTTACCTCAGGGTACGCAGTATTTT. It codes for CASSLPQGTQYF.

This clonotype was counted a few times. The chain employs TRBV3-1 and TRBJ1-3; D is unresolved. Germline CDR1 and CDR2: LGHDT and YNNKEL (reference sequence). V lost 1 base, J lost 0 bases, and 10 bases lay in between. The CDR3 extends over 16 amino acids. CDR3 sequence: CASSQGVVNSGNTIYF. For the CDR3, the DNA is TGTGCCAGCAGCCAAGGGGTTGTCAACTCTGGAAACACCATATATTTT.

This clonotype was observed at least ten times. The chain combines TRBV4-1 with TRBJ2-6; 7 bases are shared with TRBD1. Germline V gene sequence: CDR1 MGHRA, CDR2 YSYEKL. This CDR3 contains 18 residues. V trimming: 3 bases; J trimming: 0 bases; junction bases outside the gene matches: 8. As DNA, the CDR3 is TGCGCCAGCAGCCAGCCGGGACAGCGTCTCTCTGGGGCCAACGTCCTGACTTTC. Amino acids: CASSQPGQRLSGANVLTF.

This chain uses TRBV7-2 with TRBJ2-3; 7 bases agree with TRBD2. The CDR3 spans 14 residues. V shed 7 bases and J 2 bases; nucleotides not matched to a gene: 6. CDR1 and CDR2 (germline): SGHTA, FQGNSA. The CDR3 DNA reads TGTGCCAGCAAGGCCCTAGCGGCCACAGATACGCAGTATTTT. The encoded protein is CASKALAATDTQYF.

This clonotype was seen a handful of times. The chain carries TRBV9 and TRBJ2-7; weak D call: TRBD1 (5 bases). V was pared by 3 bases and J by 0 bases, with 13 bases between. The CDR3 spans 15 residues. Looked up from germline, CDR1 is SGDLS and CDR2 is YYNGEE. The CDR3 loop is CASSASHDSSYEQYF. The CDR3 DNA sequence: TGTGCCAGCAGCGCCTCCCACGACAGCTCCTACGAGCAGTACTTC. The complete variable domain, with remaining parts taken from reference TRBV9 and TRBJ2-7, reads DSGVTQTPKHLITATGQRVTLRCSPRSGDLSVYWYQQSLDQGLQFLIQYYNGEERAKGNILERFSAQQFPDLHSELNLSSLELGDSALYFCASSASHDSSYEQYFGPGTRLTVT.

A few counts support this clonotype. The chain employs TRBV6-6 and TRBJ2-3; 13 bases line up with TRBD2. The CDR3 runs to 16 residues. Trimming removed 4 bases from V and 14 bases from J; junction bases left unmatched: 15. CDR1 is MNHNY, CDR2 SVGAGI, per germline (reference sequence). The CDR3 DNA is TGTGCCAGCAGTTCCGAGGGACTAGCGGGGCCGAGAGGTCCGTATTTT. Translating gives CASSSEGLAGPRGPYF.

The V gene is TRBV5-5, the J gene TRBJ1-4; 9 bases fit TRBD1. In germline, CDR1 is SGHKS, CDR2 YYEKEE (reference sequence). CDR3 size: 16 residues. V dropped 3 bases and J dropped 8; count of bases not matched to a gene: 11. The CDR3 here is CASSSLGRGQGEKLFF. In DNA, the CDR3 is TGTGCCAGCAGCTCGCTTGGACGGGGACAGGGAGAAAAACTGTTTTTT.

In this sample, this clonotype turned up a few times. This sequence joins TRBV7-2 and TRBJ2-5, with TRBD2 identical over 9 bases. This CDR3 is built from 14 residues. V shed 0 bases, J shed 6 bases, and the junction held 2 bases outside the gene matches. The germline V gene has CDR1 SGHTA and CDR2 FQGNSA. DNA of the CDR3: TGTGCCAGCAGCTTAGCTAGCGGGGGAAAGACCCAGTACTTC. Protein product: CASSLASGGKTQYF. The complete variable domain, with remaining parts taken from reference TRBV7-2 and TRBJ2-5, reads GAGVSQSPSNKVTEKGKDVELRCDPISGHTALYWYRQSLGQGLEFLIYFQGNSAPDKSGLPSDRFSAERTGGSVSTLTIQRTQQEDSAVYLCASSLASGGKTQYFGPGTRLLVL.

This clonotype has just a few counts. V is TRBV9 and J is TRBJ2-1; D unresolved. Germline V lookup: CDR1 SGDLS, CDR2 YYNGEE. This CDR3 spans 12 amino acids. V lost 3 bases and J lost 8, with 9 bases in between. The CDR3 nucleotides are TGTGCCAGCAGCGGTCGTATCGATGAGCAGTTCTTC. Translating gives CASSGRIDEQFF. Supplemented by reference TRBV9 and TRBJ2-1, the full variable domain reads DSGVTQTPKHLITATGQRVTLRCSPRSGDLSVYWYQQSLDQGLQFLIQYYNGEERAKGNILERFSAQQFPDLHSELNLSSLELGDSALYFCASSGRIDEQFFGPGTRLTVL.

This clonotype was counted many times. The chain recombines TRBV5-4 with TRBJ2-3; 7 bases agree with TRBD1. Germline V gene sequence: CDR1 SGHNT, CDR2 YYREEE (reference sequence). The CDR3 extends over 14 amino acids. J lost 6 bases, V lost 4 bases, and 8 bases had no gene match. The CDR3 DNA is TGTGCCAGCAGCCCGAGGGACAGTCGGGATACGCAGTATTTT. Protein: CASSPRDSRDTQYF.

This clonotype was seen at least ten times. This chain uses TRBV7-3 with TRBJ2-2; weak D call: TRBD2 (5 bases). The V end lost 3 bases, the J end lost 5 bases, and 7 bases lay between the germline ends. Germline V CDR1 and CDR2: SGHTA, FQGTGA. The CDR3 is made up of 13 amino acids. CDR3 in amino acids: CASSLDSTGELFF. Written as DNA, the CDR3 is TGTGCCAGCAGCTTGGACTCAACCGGGGAGCTGTTTTTT.

This clonotype was recorded a few times. The chain recombines TRBV14 with TRBJ2-7, with a possible D match to TRBD1 (6 bases). V lost 6 bases to trimming and J lost 7 bases, with 16 bases between them. There are 13 residues in the CDR3. The V gene's germline CDR1 is SGHDN and CDR2 FVKESK. The chain's CDR3 is CASSATGNGEQYF. The CDR3 DNA follows: TGTGCCAGCAGTGCAACAGGGAACGGAGAGCAGTACTTC. The whole variable domain, remainder taken from reference TRBV14 and TRBJ2-7, is EAGVTQFPSHSVIEKGQTVTLRCDPISGHDNLYWYRRVMGKEIKFLLHFVKESKQDESGMPNNRFLAERTGGTYSTLKVQPAELEDSGVYFCASSATGNGEQYFGPGTRLTVT.

The table lists this clonotype with a few counts. V usage is TRBV7-2 and J usage is TRBJ2-2; D not certain. The V end was cut by 0 bases, the J end by 4 bases, with 9 bases between. The CDR3 runs to 15 residues. Germline-derived CDR1 and CDR2 are SGHTA and FQGNSA. CDR3 protein: CASSLASQPTGELFF. Written as DNA, the CDR3 is TGTGCCAGCAGCTTAGCGTCCCAGCCCACCGGGGAGCTGTTTTTT.

This chain links TRBV11-2 with TRBJ2-5, with 8 nucleotides matching TRBD1. V trimming: 6 bases; J trimming: 4 bases; junction bases outside the gene matches: 7. This CDR3 contains 14 residues. Germline lookup yields CDR1 SGHAT and CDR2 FQNNGV. CDR3 sequence reads: CASSAGQGRETQYF. Here the CDR3 DNA reads TGTGCCAGCAGTGCAGGACAGGGTCGAGAGACCCAGTACTTC.

This chain links TRBV7-2 with TRBJ2-1; 8 bases align to TRBD2. Germline trimming cut 1 base from V and 3 bases from J; bases unmatched to any gene: 2. CDR1 is SGHTA and CDR2 is FQGNSA in the germline V gene. The CDR3 is 15 amino acids. The CDR3 region has the DNA TGTGCCAGCAGCTTAGAACTAGCGGACTACAATGAGCAGTTCTTC. This translates into CASSLELADYNEQFF.

This clonotype has ten or more counts. This chain joins TRBV6-5 and TRBJ1-1; 9 bases match TRBD1. J lost 1 base, V lost 4 bases, and 7 bases had no gene match. This CDR3 has 16 amino acids. In germline, CDR1 is MNHEY, CDR2 SVGAGI. In DNA, the CDR3 is TGTGCCAGCAGTTCCTGGACAGGGGTGGAGAACACTGAAGCTTTCTTT. Its protein product is CASSSWTGVENTEAFF.

Many counts were recorded for this clonotype. This sequence joins TRBV6-5 and TRBJ1-1; no clear D gene. Germline values: CDR1 MNHEY, CDR2 SVGAGI. CDR3 size: 12 residues. The V end lost 6 bases, the J end lost 1 base, and 6 bases lay between the germline ends. The CDR3 coding sequence is TGTGCCAGCAGCCGCGAGAACACTGAAGCTTTCTTT. It encodes CASSRENTEAFF.

This chain joins TRBV12-3 or TRBV12-4 and TRBJ1-1; no definite D call. The CDR3 has 14 residues. Trimming stripped 0 bases from V and 10 bases from J, with 15 bases between. The CDR3 bases are TGTGCCAGCAGTTTAGCGGAGGGCCTCGCGGGAGCTTTCTTT. Amino acid sequence: CASSLAEGLAGAFF.

This clonotype was found a few times. The rearrangement uses TRBV5-1 and TRBJ2-6; D is undetermined. The CDR3 is made up of 17 amino acids. Trimming shortened V by 7 bases and J by 0 bases, and 17 bases separated the two germline ends. From germline, CDR1 is SGHRS and CDR2 YFSETQ. CDR3 sequence: CASRSRVSNSGANVLTF. CDR3 sequence (DNA): TGCGCCAGCCGAAGCCGTGTCAGTAACTCTGGGGCCAACGTCCTGACTTTC.

Ten or more counts support this clonotype. This sequence joins TRBV7-9 and TRBJ1-1, with D possibly matching TRBD1 (5 bases). With 5 bases removed from V and 3 bases from J, the gap between germline ends came to 22 bases. CDR3 length: 17 residues. Germline values: CDR1 SEHNR, CDR2 FQNEAQ (reference sequence). The CDR3 DNA reads as TGTGCCAGCAGCCGCGGGAGGTGGCAGGGAGAGCACACTGAAGCTTTCTTT. It specifies CASSRGRWQGEHTEAFF. Looking up the rest from reference TRBV7-9 and TRBJ1-1 gives the full variable domain: DTGVSQNPRHKITKRGQNVTFRCDPISEHNRLYWYRQTLGQGPEFLTYFQNEAQLEKSRLLSDRFSAERPKGSFSTLEIQRTEQGDSAMYLCASSRGRWQGEHTEAFFGQGTRLTVV.

This clonotype showed up many times. This chain uses TRBV7-9 with TRBJ1-2; D ambiguous. V lost 8 bases to trimming and J lost 4 bases, with 17 bases between them. Germline V gene sequence: CDR1 SEHNR, CDR2 FQNEAQ (reference sequence). The CDR3 contains 14 residues. Written as DNA, the CDR3 is TGTGCCAGCGGGTCCAGCCGCGCTGGCTATGGCTACACCTTC. Translating gives CASGSSRAGYGYTF. The full variable domain, in which reference TRBV7-9 and TRBJ1-2 provide the parts outside the CDR3, is DTGVSQNPRHKITKRGQNVTFRCDPISEHNRLYWYRQTLGQGPEFLTYFQNEAQLEKSRLLSDRFSAERPKGSFSTLEIQRTEQGDSAMYLCASGSSRAGYGYTFGSGTRLTVV.

The chain combines TRBV12-3 or TRBV12-4 with TRBJ2-7; 8 bases line up with TRBD2. This CDR3 spans 15 amino acids. V shed 5 bases, J shed 3 bases, and the junction held 9 bases outside the gene matches. CDR3 bases: TGTGCCAGCAGTCCCTCCGGGGGGGGCCTCTACGAGCAGTACTTC. It translates to CASSPSGGGLYEQYF.

In its sample, this clonotype was seen many times. The chain links TRBV2 to TRBJ2-7; D gene unclear. The CDR3 length is 11 residues. Germline loops: CDR1 SNHLY, CDR2 FYNNEI. Trimming pared 5 bases from V and 2 bases from J, leaving 4 bases between. This chain's CDR3 is CASSPTYEQYF. The CDR3 coding sequence is TGTGCCAGCAGTCCCACCTACGAGCAGTACTTC.